The rows below give T cell receptor beta chains drawn from one sample of a study of T cell changes during pregnancy in multiple sclerosis. Sequencing was performed with immunoSEQ multiplex PCR; in TCRdb, only in-frame clones are kept and a portion is missing. In the table there are around 63,000 clones, 90% to 95% of which are singletons. The sample here was peripheral blood, taken in the third trimester of pregnancy. These receptors were taken from a female donor in good health, enrolled as a control in a pregnancy study. Both conserved end residues are part of each CDR3. D genes are given only for firm matches. Clone size is stated in some rows and not others, as once, few, many or a class when expanded.

-	-	TRBV28	TRBJ1-4	TGTGCCAGCAGCAGGACAGAAGCTAATGAAAAACTGTTTTTT	CASSRTEANEKLFF
-	TRBD2	TRBV7-8	TRBJ2-5	TGTGCCAGCAGTCGAGCGGGAAGACAAGAGACCCAGTACTTC	CASSRAGRQETQYF
-	TRBD2	TRBV6-1	TRBJ2-5	TGTGCCAGCACACTAGCGGCAGAGACCCAGTACTTC	CASTLAAETQYF
-	-	TRBV2	TRBJ1-5	TGTGCCAGCAGGAGTGGGACAACTAATCAGCCCCAGCATTTT	CASRSGTTNQPQHF
once	TRBD1	TRBV6-5	TRBJ2-7	TGTGCCAGCAGCCACCTTCGGACAGGGAGCCACGAGCAGTACTTC	CASSHLRTGSHEQYF
once	-	TRBV6-5	TRBJ1-5	TGTGCCAGCAGCCGCCTTCAGGGATCCCAGCCCCAGCATTTT	CASSRLQGSQPQHF
once	TRBD2	TRBV6-5	TRBJ2-1	TGTGCCAGCAGTAACCCGGGACTAGTTAACAATGAGCAGTTCTTC	CASSNPGLVNNEQFF
-	-	TRBV6-1	TRBJ1-3	TGTGCCAGCAGTGAGGACAGTGGCTCTGGAAACACCATATATTTT	CASSEDSGSGNTIYF
-	-	TRBV12-5	TRBJ2-1	TGTGCTAGTGCCGACCTTGGGGCAGTCCAAGGCAATGAGCAGTTCTTC	CASADLGAVQGNEQFF
-	-	TRBV6-6	TRBJ2-5	TGTGCCAGCATTCCGGGCCCTGGCGGGGAGACCCAGTACTTC	CASIPGPGGETQYF
-	TRBD2	TRBV14	TRBJ2-1	TGTGCCAGCAGACAATCCGGGACTAGCGGAAACAATGAGCAGTTCTTC	CASRQSGTSGNNEQFF
-	-	TRBV18	TRBJ1-2	TGTGCCGCCCTTCTGATCAGGGGTTATGGCTACACCTTC	CAALLIRGYGYTF
few	-	TRBV27	TRBJ1-2	TGTGCCAGCAGTTTCCCAGTCGGGGGCTACACCTTC	CASSFPVGGYTF
once	-	TRBV4-1	TRBJ2-5	TGCGCCAGCAGCCAGAAGGCCCCGGGAGAGGGAGAGACCCAGTACTTC	CASSQKAPGEGETQYF
-	-	TRBV2	TRBJ2-7	TGTGCCAGCAAAGGGGCGAACTACGAGCAGTACTTC	CASKGANYEQYF
-	TRBD2	TRBV19	TRBJ2-3	TGTGCCAGTACGGGCAGACTAGCCGCTAGCACAGATACGCAGTATTTT	CASTGRLAASTDTQYF
-	TRBD1	TRBV5-1	TRBJ1-1	TGCGCCAGCAGCTTACAGGGGGCCACTGAAGCTTTCTTT	CASSLQGATEAFF
-	TRBD2	TRBV5-1	TRBJ2-1	TGCGCCAGCAGCTTGAATGGACTAGCGGGGGGCGAGCAGTTCTTC	CASSLNGLAGGEQFF
-	TRBD1	TRBV2	TRBJ2-3	TGTGCCAGCAGAGACAGGGGACGCGGGGATACGCAGTATTTT	CASRDRGRGDTQYF
-	-	TRBV30	TRBJ2-5	TGTGCCTGGAGTCCTAGCATTCAAGAGACCCAGTACTTC	CAWSPSIQETQYF
-	-	TRBV20-1	TRBJ2-7	TGCAGTGCTAACCGGGCCTACGAGCAGTACTTC	CSANRAYEQYF
-	TRBD1	TRBV5-1	TRBJ1-1	TGCGCCAGCAGCCTGGACAGGGTGGACACTGAAGCTTTCTTT	CASSLDRVDTEAFF
-	TRBD2	TRBV6-1	TRBJ2-1	TGTGCCAGCAGTGGAGGTTACTCGCGGGAGATAAGGAATGAGCAGTTCTTC	CASSGGYSREIRNEQFF
-	-	TRBV18	TRBJ2-1	TGTGCCAGCTCACCAACTAGCCACTACAATGAGCAGTTCTTC	CASSPTSHYNEQFF
-	-	TRBV5-4	TRBJ1-4	TGTGCCACACAGGGTCCAGACCCTAATGAAAAACTGTTTTTT	CATQGPDPNEKLFF
-	-	TRBV5-4	TRBJ2-7	TGTGCCAGCAGCTTCGGGGGAGAGCGGGAGCAGTACTTC	CASSFGGEREQYF
-	-	TRBV19	TRBJ1-2	TGTGCCAGTAGTATTCTTACAGGGACCTATGGCTACACCTTC	CASSILTGTYGYTF
-	TRBD1	TRBV28	TRBJ1-5	TGTGCCATCTGGGACAGGGAGAGCAATCAGCCCCAGCATTTT	CAIWDRESNQPQHF
-	TRBD1	TRBV27	TRBJ2-1	TGTGCCAGCAGTCCCTTATCAGGGGGTCTTGAGCAGTTCTTC	CASSPLSGGLEQFF
-	-	TRBV5-6	TRBJ2-7	TGTGCCAGCAGCTTGATCAGGGCCTACGAGCAGTACTTC	CASSLIRAYEQYF
-	-	TRBV6-5	TRBJ1-1	TGTGCCAGCAGCTGGGCTTTGAACACTGAAGCTTTCTTT	CASSWALNTEAFF
-	-	TRBV6-6	TRBJ2-3	TGTGCCAGCAGTTACCCGAACAGGGATGATACGCAGTATTTT	CASSYPNRDDTQYF
once	-	TRBV28	TRBJ2-7	TGTGCCAGCAGTTCCGACACAGGCGAGCAGTACTTC	CASSSDTGEQYF
-	TRBD2	TRBV19	TRBJ2-2	TGTGCCAGTAGTATCGCGGGGGTCACCGGGGAGCTGTTTTTT	CASSIAGVTGELFF
-	-	TRBV6-1	TRBJ2-7	TGTGCCAGCAGTGTTGGGAAGGGGGACTACGAGCAGTACTTC	CASSVGKGDYEQYF
-	TRBD1	TRBV2	TRBJ2-7	TGTGCCAGCAGTGGGGACAGGGGTTCCTACGAGCAGTACTTC	CASSGDRGSYEQYF
few	TRBD1	TRBV6-1	TRBJ2-3	TGTGCCAGCAGTGACGGACAGGGCGCAGATACGCAGTATTTT	CASSDGQGADTQYF
-	TRBD1	TRBV2	TRBJ1-4	TGTGCCAGCAGTGGGTACAGGGGAGGAACTAATGAAAAACTGTTTTTT	CASSGYRGGTNEKLFF
-	-	TRBV4-1	TRBJ1-1	TGCGCCACGCAGGACAGAGCCATGAACACTGAAGCTTTCTTT	CATQDRAMNTEAFF
-	-	TRBV7-3	TRBJ2-1	TGTGCCAGCAGCTTAATGGGGAGCCATGAGCAGTTCTTC	CASSLMGSHEQFF
-	-	TRBV15	TRBJ2-3	TGTGCCACCAGCAGAGGAGGAACAGATACGCAGTATTTT	CATSRGGTDTQYF